This paragraph covers one T cell receptor (beta chain) sequence. Its target is unknown. The data derive from a study of Ad26.COV2.S vaccination and SARS-CoV-2 variants. Study-level background: Ad26.COV2.S given intramuscularly, once or twice 56 days apart. Points from the study as a whole: Placebo and vaccine recipients had non-spike TCR breadth that was similar. In vaccinated individuals, spike-specific CD8+ and CD4+ T cell responses reportedly displayed substantial breadth.

Here immunoSEQ multiplex PCR was the method, and the copy in TCRdb shows in-frame clones only, minus some. This table holds about 420,000 clones, around 87% found once. The treatment: about 20 received Ad26.COV2.S at low or high dose, single or two shots; 5 received placebo; per-sample allocation not given. On day 63 after the first injection, vaccine and placebo recipients gave samples. The donor was a Boston adult aged 18-55 years. Trimming took 6 bases from V and 5 from J, leaving 10 bases between them. The CDR3 loop spans 13 amino acids. Per the germline V gene, CDR1 is MNHEY and CDR2 is SMNVEV (reference sequence).

J is TRBJ1-4 and V is TRBV27; D is unclear. This receptor was obtained from a person between 18 and 65 years old who received the Ad26.COV2.S COVID-19 vaccine or a placebo. This specimen was peripheral blood, taken in a trial of Ad26.COV2.S vaccine versus placebo. The CDR3 is CASSQFRNEKLFF. The CDR3 DNA reads TGTGCCAGCAGCCAATTTCGGAATGAAAAACTGTTTTTT.